These 18 T cell receptor beta chains were all obtained from the same sample, sequenced in a study of technical replicates of blood from a few donors. The data were produced by immunoSEQ multiplex PCR, yet TCRdb's version contains in-frame clones alone and is incomplete. The table shows tens of thousands of clones, with roughly nine tenths occurring only once. The material sequenced was T cells isolated from PBMCs. The receptors derive from a human donor in good health.

The V gene is TRBV9, the J gene TRBJ2-7, with D possibly being TRBD2 (7 bases). This CDR3 region has 14 residues. V lost 4 bases, J lost 0 bases, and 11 bases lay in between. Germline V gene sequence: CDR1 SGDLS, CDR2 YYNGEE. The CDR3 spells CASSTRGGSYEQYF. DNA for the CDR3: TGTGCCAGCAGCACTAGGGGGGGCTCCTACGAGCAGTACTTC.

V gene TRBV9 combines with J gene TRBJ2-3, with 9 bases that match TRBD2. The trim removed 4 bases at V and 2 bases at J, leaving 8 bases unmatched. The CDR3 extends over 16 amino acids. From germline, CDR1 is SGDLS and CDR2 YYNGEE. The CDR3: CASSSTLAGVTDTQYF. The CDR3 nucleotides are TGTGCCAGCAGCTCCACCTTAGCGGGGGTCACAGATACGCAGTATTTT. Variable domain in full (rest from reference TRBV9 and TRBJ2-3): DSGVTQTPKHLITATGQRVTLRCSPRSGDLSVYWYQQSLDQGLQFLIQYYNGEERAKGNILERFSAQQFPDLHSELNLSSLELGDSALYFCASSSTLAGVTDTQYFGPGTRLTVL.

The rearrangement uses TRBV28 and TRBJ1-4; TRBD1 agrees at 9 bases. This CDR3 is built from 19 residues. CDR1 and CDR2 (germline): MDHEN, SYDVKM. With 5 bases clipped from V and 0 bases from J, the junction kept 13 bases outside the gene matches. The CDR3 region has the DNA TGTGCCAGCAGTCCCTATACGGGACAGGGCGTCTCAACTAATGAAAAACTGTTTTTT. It encodes CASSPYTGQGVSTNEKLFF.

V usage is TRBV9 and J usage is TRBJ1-2, with TRBD1 matching over 9 bases. J was trimmed by 5 bases and V by 3 bases; bases with no gene match: 5. This CDR3 comprises 14 residues. Germline loops: CDR1 SGDLS, CDR2 YYNGEE. CDR3 in DNA: TGTGCCAGCAGCGCTGGGACAGGGAGTTATGGCTACACCTTC. It yields the protein CASSAGTGSYGYTF.

This chain links TRBV4-2 with TRBJ2-3, with 8 positions matching TRBD1. The length of the CDR3 is 16 residues. With 3 bases clipped from V and 2 bases from J, the junction kept 7 bases outside the gene matches. Germline CDR1 LGHNA, CDR2 YNFKEQ. The CDR3 protein is CASSQDRTGFTDTQYF. CDR3 coding DNA: TGTGCCAGCAGCCAGGACCGGACAGGGTTCACAGATACGCAGTATTTT.

CDR3 sequence: CASSPLQQGGYTF. The CDR3 DNA reads TGTGCCAGCAGCCCACTCCAACAGGGAGGCTACACCTTC. V usage is TRBV6-6 and J usage is TRBJ1-2, with a weak D call TRBD1 (6 bases). The length of the CDR3 is 13 residues. CDR1 MNHNY and CDR2 SVGAGI come from the germline V gene (reference sequence). V lost 6 bases and J 8 bases, leaving 16 bases between the germline ends.

The CDR3 spells CATSSKQDRVPQHF. CDR3 DNA: TGTGCCACCAGCAGTAAACAGGACAGGGTGCCCCAGCATTTT. This chain uses TRBV15 with TRBJ1-5; 8 nucleotides match TRBD1. J was trimmed by 9 bases and V by 3 bases; bases with no gene match: 7. The CDR3 is 14 amino acids. Germline CDR1 reads LNHNV; CDR2 reads YYDKDF (reference sequence).

This rearrangement joins TRBV29-1 to TRBJ2-2, with TRBD1 matching 9 bases. The germline V gene has CDR1 SQVTM and CDR2 ANQGSEA. The J segment lost 2 bases and the V segment lost 7 bases, leaving 2 bases of the junction unmatched. CDR3 length equals 13 residues. Here the CDR3 reads CSGTGANTGELFF. In DNA, the CDR3 is TGCAGCGGGACAGGGGCCAACACCGGGGAGCTGTTTTTT.

This chain's CDR3 is CASSYTATNEKLFF. CDR3 DNA: TGTGCCAGCAGCTATACCGCAACTAATGAAAAACTGTTTTTT. The chain uses TRBV6-5 and TRBJ1-4; D uncertain. Trimming cost V 6 bases and J 0 bases, with 8 bases left between them. The V gene's germline CDR1 is MNHEY and CDR2 SVGAGI. CDR3 length equals 14 residues.

This clone occurred once. At one boundary the junction diverges from the germline segment, which might be a read error. The chain recombines TRBV7-7 with TRBJ1-3; D is perhaps TRBD1 (6 bases). This CDR3 is 15 amino acids long. Germline V CDR1 and CDR2: SSHAT, FNYEAQ (reference sequence). CDR3 amino acids: CASSSGQSSGNTIYF. DNA for the CDR3: TGTGCTAGCAGCTCCGGACAGAGCTCTGGAAACACCATATATTTT.

This clone occurred once. This sequence joins TRBV7-9 and TRBJ2-1, with TRBD2 matching over 14 bases. The CDR3 covers 18 residues. The J segment lost 9 bases and the V segment lost 1 base, leaving 11 bases of the junction unmatched. The V gene's germline CDR1 is SEHNR and CDR2 FQNEAQ (reference sequence). The CDR3 loop reads CASSLGSTSGRDNSEQFF. CDR3 nucleotide sequence: TGTGCCAGCAGCTTAGGCTCGACTAGCGGGAGGGACAACAGTGAGCAGTTCTTC.

V is TRBV27 and J is TRBJ1-6; TRBD1 aligns across 9 bases. Germline values: CDR1 MNHEY, CDR2 SMNVEV (reference sequence). V gave up 3 bases and J gave up 4 bases; unmatched junction bases: 4. This CDR3 comprises 16 residues. The CDR3 DNA reads TGTGCCAGCAGTTTCCTCGGGACAGGGTATAATTCACCCCTCCACTTT. This sequence encodes CASSFLGTGYNSPLHF.

J is TRBJ2-3 and V is TRBV27, with a weak D call TRBD2 (7 bases). Germline V gives CDR1 MNHEY, CDR2 SMNVEV (reference sequence). This CDR3 comprises 17 residues. V dropped 6 bases and J dropped 4 bases, with 23 bases sitting between them. CDR3 protein: CASRQTLGGGKADTQYF. The DNA of the CDR3 is TGTGCCAGCAGACAAACCCTCGGCGGGGGCAAGGCAGATACGCAGTATTTT.

The chain has TRBV7-3 and TRBJ2-7; 9 nucleotides line up with TRBD2. CDR1 SGHTA and CDR2 FQGTGA come from the germline V gene. CDR3 length: 15 amino acids. With V trimmed by 2 bases and J by 5 bases, 7 bases remained unmatched. DNA for the CDR3: TGTGCCAGCAGCTTATACGCTAGCGGGGCCGACGAGCAGTACTTC. Its protein product is CASSLYASGADEQYF.

The rearrangement links TRBV19 to TRBJ1-1; TRBD1 might be the D (6 bases). The CDR3 runs 12 residues. The germline gives CDR1 LNHDA, CDR2 SQIVND (reference sequence). Between the trimmed V and J ends, which lost 10 bases and 10 bases, there was a span of 19 bases. In DNA form, the CDR3 reads TGTGCCATACTGGACACCTTCAGGGGAGCTTTCTTT. Protein sequence: CAILDTFRGAFF.

In DNA form, the CDR3 reads TGTGCCAGCAGTTTCTCCCTCCAGGGGATCGAGCAGTACTTC. Translation: CASSFSLQGIEQYF. This chain connects TRBV27 to TRBJ2-7; weak D call: TRBD1 (6 bases). Germline CDR1 is MNHEY and CDR2 is SMNVEV (reference sequence). Trimming removed 3 bases at V and 6 bases at J, with 15 bases between. The CDR3 sequence is 14 residues long.

This sequence joins TRBV10-1 and TRBJ2-7, with D possibly matching TRBD1 (5 bases). Germline CDR1 reads WNHNN; CDR2 reads SYGVQD (reference sequence). The CDR3 sequence is 15 residues long. Trimming took off 2 bases at V and 0 bases at J, with 11 bases between the two ends. CDR3 bases: TGCGCCAGCAGTGAGGCCATGGGGCTCTCCTACGAGCAGTACTTC. Amino acids: CASSEAMGLSYEQYF.

This chain connects TRBV28 to TRBJ2-1; tentative D call: TRBD2 (5 bases). The germline V and J ends were trimmed by 3 bases and 3 bases, with 9 bases remaining between them. The CDR3 runs 14 residues. Germline loops: CDR1 MDHEN, CDR2 SYDVKM. In DNA, the CDR3 is TGTGCCAGCAGTTTCCCCGGGGACTACAATGAGCAGTTCTTC. Translated, it gives CASSFPGDYNEQFF.